This T cell receptor (beta chain) was found in a study of T cell repertoires in cytomegalovirus infection. J gave up 0 bases and V 6 bases, and 18 bases lay outside the gene matches. This CDR3 contains 20 residues. Germline CDR1 reads MNHEY; CDR2 reads SVGEGT. This clonotype was seen many times. Its target is not known. Each CDR3 protein gets one entry after TCRdb re-called the reads with MiXCR. The data hold approximately 260,000 distinct CDR3 sequences, with over 15% observed a single time. Study findings and constraints: Summed frequency of shared TCR beta families picked out CMV carriers who also had the relevant HLA.

The sequence derives from a human donor in good health (CMV status not recorded). Some clones in this sample may be carry-over from other donors' samples. The specimen sequenced was CD8+ T cells from PBMCs. The chain carries TRBV6-2 or TRBV6-3 and TRBJ2-1, with TRBD2 identical over 9 bases. The CDR3 DNA reads as TGTGCCAGCAGCCGAGGTCCGGGACTAGCATCGTCGAGCTCCTACAATGAGCAGTTCTTC. Its translation is CASSRGPGLASSSSYNEQFF.